This T cell receptor beta chain was sequenced for a study of human T cells and chemical hapten exposure. Germline CDR1 SGHTS, CDR2 YDEGEE. Trimming cost V 2 bases and J 9 bases, with 5 bases left between them. The CDR3 is 10 residues long. On this clonotype: Its target is not known.

Unique molecular identifiers were attached to individual cDNA molecules within the library. TCRdb independently ran MiXCR on the RACE reads; one entry per CDR3 protein. This sample yields 85,000 to 90,000 distinct CDR3 sequences, of which 8% to 10% are seen a single time; roughly 4% belongs to the top ten. Points from the study as a whole: Versus controls, expanded TCRs had significantly more large CDR3 similarity clusters. Patch test score showed a positive correlation with PT1 expanded TCR counts.

Specified time point: pre-sensitization, week 0. Treatment described: therapeutic diphenylcyclopropenone sensitization with weekly scalp DPC. The J gene is TRBJ1-1, the V gene TRBV5-8; no reliable D call. Sequenced here: whole blood, sampled in connection with sensitization to the hapten diphenylcyclopropenone (DPC). The TCR comes from a woman aged 40 to 55 with alopecia areata. Some clones in this sample may be carry-over from other donors' samples. The CDR3 reads CASSLRKAFF. The CDR3 DNA reads as TGTGCCAGCAGCTTACGAAAAGCTTTCTTT. Based on the CDR3 plus reference TRBV5-8 and TRBJ1-1, the full variable domain is EAGVTQSPTHLIKTRGQQATLRCSPISGHTSVYWYQQALGLGLQFLLWYDEGEERNRGNFPPRFSGRQFPNYSSELNVNALELEDSALYLCASSLRKAFFGQGTRLTVV.